One and the same sample provided the 25 T cell receptor beta chains below, sequenced in a study of beta chain features in type 1 diabetes. Reverse transcribing all isolated RNA meant expressed TCRB transcripts were sequenced. Generated by immunoSEQ multiplex PCR, the TCRdb table keeps only in-frame clones and is missing some. The sample carries around 430,000 clones, around 30% recorded once. Sequences were obtained from naive CD4+ T cells from blood. The receptors come from a young man in good health.

The genes are TRBV11-2 and TRBJ2-4; no definite D call. This CDR3 is 13 amino acids long. Per germline, CDR1 SGHAT and CDR2 FQNNGV. The germline V and J ends were trimmed by 1 base and 10 bases, with 11 bases remaining between them. CDR3 amino acids: CASSLAVQGIQYF. The CDR3 region has the DNA TGTGCCAGCAGCTTAGCAGTTCAAGGGATTCAGTACTTC.

This clone was counted a single time. The genes are TRBV5-1 and TRBJ2-1; a weak D match, TRBD1 (6 bases). The CDR3 extends over 16 amino acids. The germline V gene encodes CDR1 SGHRS and CDR2 YFSETQ. Deletions cut 0 bases from V and 0 bases from J, with 10 bases between. CDR3 DNA: TGCGCCAGCAGCTTGGTACAGGGCTTCTCCTACAATGAGCAGTTCTTC. Translating it yields CASSLVQGFSYNEQFF.

There are a few counts of this clone. The chain joins TRBV29-1 to TRBJ2-7; 10 bases map to TRBD1. Germline assignment: CDR1 SQVTM and CDR2 ANQGSEA. V lost 5 bases, J lost 2 bases, and 3 bases stayed unmatched. The CDR3 length is 13 residues. This CDR3 reads CSVTGQGAYEQYF. CDR3 bases: TGCAGCGTTACCGGACAGGGGGCCTACGAGCAGTACTTC.

This clone was observed once. The chain carries TRBV9 and TRBJ1-1; no clear D gene. With 0 bases removed from V and 1 base from J, the gap between germline ends came to 13 bases. In germline, CDR1 is SGDLS, CDR2 YYNGEE. The CDR3 length is 16 residues. DNA of the CDR3: TGTGCCAGCAGCGTAGGTGGCAGGCTACCGAACACTGAAGCTTTCTTT. Translation gives CASSVGGRLPNTEAFF.

V usage is TRBV7-2 and J usage is TRBJ1-1; the match to TRBD1 covers 8 bases. This CDR3 is 14 amino acids long. The germline V gene has CDR1 SGHTA and CDR2 FQGNSA. Trimming took 6 bases from V and 0 from J; bases not matched to a gene: 3. This CDR3 reads CASRLTGVNTEAFF. The CDR3 DNA reads TGTGCCAGCAGGTTGACAGGGGTGAACACTGAAGCTTTCTTT.

This clone was seen only a few times. CDR3 in DNA: TGTGCCAGCCGGGACAGGAGCCCCTACGAGCAGTACTTC. Its protein is CASRDRSPYEQYF. This chain connects TRBV10-3 to TRBJ2-7; 8 bases agree with TRBD1. The V gene end was trimmed by 10 bases and the J gene end by 2 bases; junction bases not matched to a gene: 7. This CDR3 is built from 13 residues. The germline gives CDR1 ENHRY, CDR2 SYGVKD.

The chain is built from TRBV25-1 and TRBJ2-7; D gene ambiguous. The CDR3 contains 14 residues. The V and J ends lost 4 bases and 3 bases respectively, with 13 bases between them. In germline, CDR1 is MGHDK, CDR2 SYGVNS. CDR3 loop: CASSGTGPDYEQYF. DNA of the CDR3: TGTGCCAGCAGTGGGACCGGGCCCGACTACGAGCAGTACTTC.

This chain uses TRBV6-5 with TRBJ2-3; D perhaps matches TRBD2 (5 bases). The CDR3 has 16 amino acids. Germline V gene lookup returns CDR1 MNHEY and CDR2 SVGAGI. V lost 0 bases and J 1 base, leaving 11 bases between the germline ends. Here the CDR3 reads CASSYSIGSGTDTQYF. CDR3 coding DNA: TGTGCCAGCAGTTACTCGATCGGTAGCGGCACAGATACGCAGTATTTT.

The chain has TRBV9 and TRBJ1-2; D is uncertain. V was clipped by 4 bases and J by 4 bases, with 17 bases between them. The germline gives CDR1 SGDLS, CDR2 YYNGEE. The CDR3 consists of 15 residues. CDR3 sequence (DNA): TGTGCCAGCAGCCCCCTAGAGGCCCCTTTCTATGGCTACACCTTC. This gives the protein CASSPLEAPFYGYTF.

The chain combines TRBV7-2 with TRBJ2-5, with D possibly TRBD2 on 5 matching bases. Germline assignment: CDR1 SGHTA and CDR2 FQGNSA. V lost 1 base to trimming and J lost 3 bases, with 6 bases between them. The CDR3 has 13 amino acids. In nucleotides, the CDR3 is TGTGCCAGCAGCTTAGAGAGGGAAGAGACCCAGTACTTC. It encodes CASSLEREETQYF.

In this sample, this clone turned up a few times. This specimen includes other DNA sequences encoding the same CDR3. The CDR3 reads CASSPNTGELFF. In nucleotides, the CDR3 is TGTGCCAGCAGTCCGAACACCGGGGAGCTGTTTTTT. V is TRBV5-6 and J is TRBJ2-2; no clear D. Germline lookup yields CDR1 SGHDT and CDR2 YYEEEE. V was trimmed by 5 bases and J by 0 bases, leaving 2 bases between them. CDR3 length: 12 residues.

The gene calls are TRBV7-2 and TRBJ2-7; D might be TRBD2 (6 bases). Trimming left V 5 bases short and J 2 bases short, with 19 bases between. There are 16 residues in the CDR3. The germline CDR1 and CDR2 sequences are SGHTA and FQGNSA. CDR3 sequence reads: CASSPNLPGLTYEQYF. The CDR3 DNA reads as TGTGCCAGCAGCCCCAACTTACCGGGACTCACCTACGAGCAGTACTTC.

This clone was found a few times. This chain uses TRBV7-9 with TRBJ2-7; D gene uncertain. Trimming cost V 6 bases and J 5 bases, with 5 bases left between them. The V gene's germline CDR1 is SEHNR and CDR2 FQNEAQ (reference sequence). This CDR3 is 10 amino acids long. The CDR3 coding sequence is TGTGCCAGCAGGTCAGACGAGCAGTACTTC. Protein sequence: CASRSDEQYF.

The chain is built from TRBV18 and TRBJ2-2; the match to TRBD2 covers 11 bases. This CDR3 contains 18 residues. Germline V gene data show CDR1 as KGHSH and CDR2 as LQKENI. V trimming: 3 bases; J trimming: 5 bases; junction bases outside the gene matches: 11. The CDR3, as DNA: TGTGCCAGCTCACCGATGACCAGACTAGCGGGAAGTACCGGGGAGCTGTTTTTT. It encodes CASSPMTRLAGSTGELFF.

The V and J genes are TRBV29-1 and TRBJ2-6; D not resolved. The V gene's germline CDR1 is SQVTM and CDR2 ANQGSEA. This CDR3 has 18 residues. Trimming removed 0 bases at V and 0 bases at J, with 15 bases between. The CDR3 spells CSVEDRRLSLSGANVLTF. CDR3 nucleotides: TGCAGCGTTGAAGACAGACGACTCTCGCTCTCTGGGGCCAACGTCCTGACTTTC.

The chain has TRBV7-9 and TRBJ1-4; D not certain. The germline V gene has CDR1 SEHNR and CDR2 FQNEAQ (reference sequence). V shed 5 bases and J shed 0 bases, with 10 bases lying between them. The CDR3 has 15 residues. The CDR3: CASSAGGATNEKLFF. CDR3 bases: TGTGCCAGCAGCGCAGGCGGGGCAACTAATGAAAAACTGTTTTTT.

This clone showed up just a few times. V is TRBV7-6 and J is TRBJ2-7, with 11 bases matching TRBD2. The CDR3 contains 16 residues. V trimming: 5 bases; J trimming: 1 base; junction bases outside the gene matches: 7. Per the germline V gene, CDR1 is SGHVS and CDR2 is FNYEAQ. The CDR3 DNA reads TGTGCCAGCAGCCTAATAGCGGGAGGGCCATCCTACGAGCAGTACTTC. Translation: CASSLIAGGPSYEQYF.

This clone has a handful of counts. CDR3 region: CASSLGLSWNTGELFF. CDR3 bases: TGTGCCAGCAGCTTAGGCCTCAGTTGGAACACCGGGGAGCTGTTTTTT. The gene calls are TRBV13 and TRBJ2-2; D remains unclear. The CDR3 is made up of 16 amino acids. Trimming removed 0 bases from V and 1 base from J, with 9 bases in between. Germline assignment: CDR1 PRHDT and CDR2 FYEKMQ (reference sequence).

J is TRBJ2-3 and V is TRBV29-1; 7 positions match TRBD2. Germline assignment: CDR1 SQVTM and CDR2 ANQGSEA. Trimming took 4 bases from V and 5 from J; bases not matched to a gene: 6. The CDR3 runs to 13 residues. The CDR3 region is CSVARGREDTQYF. The DNA for the CDR3 is TGCAGCGTTGCTCGAGGGAGGGAAGATACGCAGTATTTT.

This clone was observed a handful of times. The rearrangement uses TRBV7-2 and TRBJ2-4, with D unclear. Between the trimmed V and J ends, which lost 5 bases and 0 bases, there was a span of 8 bases. CDR1 and CDR2 from the germline V gene are SGHTA and FQGNSA. The CDR3 runs 14 residues. In DNA form, the CDR3 reads TGTGCCAGCAGCCCCGAGTTAGCCAAAAACATTCAGTACTTC. Translating it yields CASSPELAKNIQYF.

V gene TRBV29-1 combines with J gene TRBJ2-5; the match to TRBD2 covers 9 bases. Germline-derived CDR1 and CDR2 are SQVTM and ANQGSEA. The CDR3 loop spans 11 amino acids. V was clipped by 4 bases and J by 11 bases; unmatched bases: 5. The CDR3: CSVGLADRQYF. CDR3 nucleotide sequence: TGCAGCGTTGGACTAGCGGATAGACAGTACTTC.

The chain is built from TRBV19 and TRBJ2-4; D tentatively fits TRBD1 or TRBD2 (5 bases each). The germline CDR1 and CDR2 sequences are LNHDA and SQIVND (reference sequence). V lost 5 bases and J lost 8, with 7 bases in between. The CDR3 has 11 residues. CDR3 nucleotides: TGTGCCAGTAGTCAGGGACACATTCAGTACTTC. Protein product: CASSQGHIQYF.

Concerning this clone: This sample includes further DNA sequences coding for the same CDR3. The chain is built from TRBV18 and TRBJ1-5, with 10 bases that match TRBD1. The V segment lost 6 bases and the J segment 7 bases; nucleotides outside the gene matches: 6. The CDR3 length is 14 residues. CDR1 and CDR2 (germline): KGHSH, LQKENI. Here the CDR3 reads CASSPGTGDQPQHF. In DNA, the CDR3 is TGTGCCAGCTCGCCCGGGACAGGGGACCAGCCCCAGCATTTT. The whole variable domain, filled in from reference TRBV18 and TRBJ1-5, reads NAGVMQNPRHLVRRRGQEARLRCSPMKGHSHVYWYRQLPEEGLKFMVYLQKENIIDESGMPKERFSAEFPKEGPSILRIQQVVRGDSAAYFCASSPGTGDQPQHFGDGTRLSIL.

This clone was counted only a few times. This chain uses TRBV30 with TRBJ1-2; 11 nucleotides match TRBD1. Germline CDR1 and CDR2: GTSNPN and SVGIG (reference sequence). V trimming: 3 bases; J trimming: 4 bases; junction bases outside the gene matches: 4. This CDR3 region has 14 residues. CDR3 sequence (DNA): TGTGCCTGGAGCTGGGACAGGGGGGGCTATGGCTACACCTTC. Its protein product is CAWSWDRGGYGYTF.

J is TRBJ2-7 and V is TRBV4-1, with TRBD2 as a possible D gene (5 bases). From germline, CDR1 is MGHRA and CDR2 YSYEKL. The CDR3 is 15 residues long. Trimming left V 6 bases short and J 0 bases short, with 15 bases between. In nucleotides, the CDR3 is TGCGCCAGCAGACTCACCCGGGAAAGCTCCTACGAGCAGTACTTC. This codes for CASRLTRESSYEQYF.